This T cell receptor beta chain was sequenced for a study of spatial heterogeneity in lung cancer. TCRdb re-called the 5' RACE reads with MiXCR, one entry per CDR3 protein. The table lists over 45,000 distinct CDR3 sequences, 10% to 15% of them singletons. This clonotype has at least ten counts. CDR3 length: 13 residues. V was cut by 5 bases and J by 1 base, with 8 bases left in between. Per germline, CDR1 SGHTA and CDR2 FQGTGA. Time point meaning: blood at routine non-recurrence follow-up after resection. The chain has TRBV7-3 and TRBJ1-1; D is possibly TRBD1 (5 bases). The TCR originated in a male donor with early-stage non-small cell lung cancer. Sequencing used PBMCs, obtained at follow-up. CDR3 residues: CASSADRNTEAFF. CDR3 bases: TGTGCCAGCAGCGCAGACAGGAACACTGAAGCTTTCTTT.